This TCR beta chain was sequenced for a study of blood T cell repertoires in COVID-19 (dated by TCRdb to about 2020). Study-wide context: Collaborator samples came from the United States, Italy and Spain and covered acute and convalescent phases of COVID-19. The material from the prospective study consisted of cDNA or gDNA derived from T cells, B-cell-depleted T cells, or PBMCs. Deeply sampled blood TCRbeta repertoires from subjects exposed to, actively infected with, or recovered from COVID-19 were included in the dataset. The repertoires were released in a freely available public database meant as a resource for research on the immune response to SARS-CoV-2. The samples were drawn from two sources: the first 160 participants of the ongoing ImmuneRACE study, and 950 to 1,500 subjects contributed by 6 global collaborators. The sample metadata nearly always contained a de-identified subject ID, COVID-19 status, age in years and sex. Where available, HLA class I and class II types were taken from metadata supplied by the sample provider and were not determined by assay-based typing. The investigation overall reported the following: Clinical and demographic metadata were provided uncurated, with the amount varying by source and participant.

The immunoSEQ Assay, a bias-controlled multiplex PCR, was used to amplify TCRbeta CDR3 regions from genomic DNA. In the original analysis: Nucleated cell counts per sample were estimated from amplification of reference gene primers within the assay. Sequence reads were collapsed and filtered to measure the absolute abundance of every unique TCRbeta CDR3 rearrangement. For each sample, productive Simpson clonality was calculated by taking the square root of Simpson's diversity index across productive rearrangements. Here the immuneACCESS table is served through TCRdb, limited to in-frame sequences with V and J called. Missing clones are a known gap in these copies; in checked studies unresolved V genes cover under half, and the rest lacks a known reason. D and trimming were read from the DNA, whereas the V and J calls and clone size are those reported in that table. Within this sample are about 34,000 clones, with around 91% of them counted one time only. About 21% of the sample is held by the ten biggest clonotypes.

The collaborating institutions used their own protocols to collect whole blood in K2EDTA tubes. For TCRbeta analysis, collaborator samples were shipped as frozen whole blood, as isolated PBMCs, or as DNA extracted from either sample type. From the cysteine through the phenylalanine, the CDR3 covers 13 amino acids. The only DNA kept is the CDR3, 39 bases in frame from the first base. The germline V gene sets CDR1 to SGHDN and CDR2 to FVKESK. V loses 4 bases at its end and J loses 6 bases; junction bases beyond the gene matches: 6. With regard to this clone: Its antigen has not been determined. No base qualities exist here, and no much larger clone lies one base off it.

This receptor was identified in an elderly man with acute or convalescent COVID-19. The chain couples TRBV14 to TRBJ2-7; TRBD2 lines up with 7 middle nucleotides. The sequencing input was peripheral blood. The CDR3 amino acid sequence is: CASSPGGGREQYF. DNA sequence: TGTGCCAGCAGCCCTGGGGGAGGGCGCGAGCAGTACTTC. This CDR3, with the reference TRBV14 and TRBJ2-7 proteins standing in past its ends, gives the full variable domain EAGVTQFPSHSVIEKGQTVTLRCDPISGHDNLYWYRRVMGKEIKFLLHFVKESKQDESGMPNNRFLAERTGGTYSTLKVQPAELEDSGVYFCASSPGGGREQYFGPGTRLTVT.